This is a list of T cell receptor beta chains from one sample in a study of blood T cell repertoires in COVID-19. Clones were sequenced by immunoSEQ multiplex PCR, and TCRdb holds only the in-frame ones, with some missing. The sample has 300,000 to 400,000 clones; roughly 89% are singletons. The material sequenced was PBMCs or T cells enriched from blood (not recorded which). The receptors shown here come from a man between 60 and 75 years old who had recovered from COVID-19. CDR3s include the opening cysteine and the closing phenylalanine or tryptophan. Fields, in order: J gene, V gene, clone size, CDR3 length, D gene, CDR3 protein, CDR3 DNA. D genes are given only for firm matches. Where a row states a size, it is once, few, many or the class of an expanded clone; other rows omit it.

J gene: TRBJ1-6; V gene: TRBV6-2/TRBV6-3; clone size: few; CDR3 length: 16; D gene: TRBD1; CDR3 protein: CASSYRTGQASSPLHF; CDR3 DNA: TGTGCCAGCAGTTACCGTACGGGACAGGCGTCTTCACCCCTCCACTTT
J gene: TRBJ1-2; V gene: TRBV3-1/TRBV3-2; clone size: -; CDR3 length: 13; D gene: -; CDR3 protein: CASSQRDNHGYTF; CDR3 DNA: TGTGCCAGCAGCCAACGGGACAACCATGGCTACACCTTC
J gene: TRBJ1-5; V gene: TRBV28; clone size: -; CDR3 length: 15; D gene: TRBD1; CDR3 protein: CASSTTGGRGQPQHF; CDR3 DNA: TGTGCCAGCAGTACGACAGGGGGACGGGGTCAGCCCCAGCATTTT
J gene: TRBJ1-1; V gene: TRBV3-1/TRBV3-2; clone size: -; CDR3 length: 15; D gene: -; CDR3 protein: CASSQVRTNDTEAFF; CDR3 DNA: TGTGCCAGCAGCCAAGTCAGAACTAACGACACTGAAGCTTTCTTT
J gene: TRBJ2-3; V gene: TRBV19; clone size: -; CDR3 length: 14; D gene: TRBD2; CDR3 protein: CASSMVGGSHTQYF; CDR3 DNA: TGTGCCAGTAGTATGGTAGGCGGGAGCCATACGCAGTATTTT
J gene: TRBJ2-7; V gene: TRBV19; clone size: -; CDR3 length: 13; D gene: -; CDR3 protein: CASRAESSYEQYF; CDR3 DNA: TGTGCCAGTAGGGCGGAGAGCTCCTACGAGCAGTACTTC
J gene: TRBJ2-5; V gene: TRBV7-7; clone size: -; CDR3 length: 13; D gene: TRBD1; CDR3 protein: CASSSRQGETQYF; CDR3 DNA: TGTGCTAGCAGCTCACGACAGGGGGAGACCCAGTACTTC
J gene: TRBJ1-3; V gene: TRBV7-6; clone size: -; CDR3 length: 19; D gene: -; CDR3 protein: CASSTLDVRPGKSGNTIYF; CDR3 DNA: TGTGCCAGCAGCACCTTAGATGTGCGACCGGGGAAATCTGGAAACACCATATATTTT
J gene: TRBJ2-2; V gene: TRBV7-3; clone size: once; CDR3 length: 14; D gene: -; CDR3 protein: CASSLRANTGELFF; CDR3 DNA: TGTGCCAGCAGCTTAAGAGCGAACACCGGGGAGCTGTTTTTT
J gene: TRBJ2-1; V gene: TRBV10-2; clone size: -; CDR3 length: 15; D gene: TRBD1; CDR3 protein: CASSGDRDSYNEQFF; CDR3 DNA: TGCGCCAGCAGTGGGGACAGGGACTCTTACAATGAGCAGTTCTTC
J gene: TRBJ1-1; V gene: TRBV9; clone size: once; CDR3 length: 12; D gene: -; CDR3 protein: CASSRSNTEAFF; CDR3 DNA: TGTGCCAGCAGCAGGAGTAACACTGAAGCTTTCTTT
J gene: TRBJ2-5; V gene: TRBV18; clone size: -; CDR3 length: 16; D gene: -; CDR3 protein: CASSPRLGGAQETQYF; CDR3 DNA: TGTGCCAGCTCACCAAGACTAGGGGGCGCCCAAGAGACCCAGTACTTC
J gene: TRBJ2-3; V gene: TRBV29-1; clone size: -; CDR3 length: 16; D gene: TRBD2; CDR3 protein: CSVESGLAWDTDTQYF; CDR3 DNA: TGCAGCGTTGAATCTGGACTAGCGTGGGACACAGATACGCAGTATTTT
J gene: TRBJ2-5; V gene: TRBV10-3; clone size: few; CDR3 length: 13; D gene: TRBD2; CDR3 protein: CAVVRVREISQYF; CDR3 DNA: TGTGCCGTCGTGAGGGTGCGGGAGATTAGCCAGTACTTC
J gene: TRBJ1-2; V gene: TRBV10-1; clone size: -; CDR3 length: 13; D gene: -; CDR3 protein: CASSDGLSGGYTF; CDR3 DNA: TGCGCCAGCAGTGATGGCCTATCCGGGGGCTACACCTTC
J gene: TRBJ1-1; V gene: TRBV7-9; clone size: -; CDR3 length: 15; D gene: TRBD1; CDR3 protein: CASSLYRDRGPEAFF; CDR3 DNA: TGTGCCAGCAGCTTATACCGGGACAGGGGTCCTGAAGCTTTCTTT
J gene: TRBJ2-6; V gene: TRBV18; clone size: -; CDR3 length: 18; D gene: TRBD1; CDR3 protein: CASSRTGPSTGGANVLTF; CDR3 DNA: TGTGCCAGCTCCCGGACAGGGCCCTCCACTGGTGGGGCCAACGTCCTGACTTTC
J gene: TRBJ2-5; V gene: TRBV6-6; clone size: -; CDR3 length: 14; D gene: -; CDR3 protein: CASSRGSLQETQYF; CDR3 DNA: TGTGCCAGCTCCCGCGGCAGCCTCCAAGAGACCCAGTACTTC
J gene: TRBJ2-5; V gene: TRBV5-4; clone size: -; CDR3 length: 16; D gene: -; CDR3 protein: CASSPEAGWAQETQYF; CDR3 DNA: TGTGCCAGCAGCCCAGAGGCAGGGTGGGCACAAGAGACCCAGTACTTC
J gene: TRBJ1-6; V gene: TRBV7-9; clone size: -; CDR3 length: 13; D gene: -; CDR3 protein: CASRETGASPLHF; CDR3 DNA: TGTGCCAGCAGGGAGACTGGAGCCTCACCCCTCCACTTT
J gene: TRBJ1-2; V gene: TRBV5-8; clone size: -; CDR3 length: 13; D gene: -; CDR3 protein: CASSPTGIYGYTF; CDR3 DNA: TGTGCCAGCAGCCCGACGGGTATCTATGGCTACACCTTC
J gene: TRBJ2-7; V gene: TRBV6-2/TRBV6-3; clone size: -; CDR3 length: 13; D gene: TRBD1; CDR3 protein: CASSWDRDYEQYF; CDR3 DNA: TGTGCCAGCAGTTGGGACAGGGACTACGAGCAGTACTTC
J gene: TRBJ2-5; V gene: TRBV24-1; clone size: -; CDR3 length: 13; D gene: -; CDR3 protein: CATQRWGGQTQYF; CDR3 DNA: TGTGCCACCCAGAGATGGGGGGGGCAGACCCAGTACTTC
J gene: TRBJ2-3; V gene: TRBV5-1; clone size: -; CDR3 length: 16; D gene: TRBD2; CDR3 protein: CASSPGTSSSTDTQYF; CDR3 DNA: TGCGCCAGCAGCCCCGGGACTAGCTCTAGCACAGATACGCAGTATTTT
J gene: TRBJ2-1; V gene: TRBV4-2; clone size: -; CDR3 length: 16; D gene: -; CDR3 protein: CASSQSSLSSYNEQFF; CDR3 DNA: TGTGCCAGCAGCCAATCTAGCCTCAGCTCCTACAATGAGCAGTTCTTC
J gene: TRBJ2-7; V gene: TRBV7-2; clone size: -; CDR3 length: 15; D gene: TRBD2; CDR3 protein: CASSPTLAEAYEQYF; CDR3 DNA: TGTGCCAGCAGCCCGACGCTAGCGGAGGCCTACGAGCAGTACTTC
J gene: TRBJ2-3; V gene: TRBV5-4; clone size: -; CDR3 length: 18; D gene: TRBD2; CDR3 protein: CASSFGLAGDSSTDTQYF; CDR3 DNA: TGTGCCAGCAGCTTCGGGCTAGCGGGAGACTCTTCTACAGATACGCAGTATTTT
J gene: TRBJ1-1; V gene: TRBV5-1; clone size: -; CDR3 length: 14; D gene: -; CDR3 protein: CASSLGEWNTEAFF; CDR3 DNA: TGCGCCAGCAGCTTGGGAGAGTGGAACACTGAAGCTTTCTTT
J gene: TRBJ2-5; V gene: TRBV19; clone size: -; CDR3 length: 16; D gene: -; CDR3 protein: CASTSWASRYQETQYF; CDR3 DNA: TGTGCCAGTACCTCCTGGGCCTCAAGGTACCAAGAGACCCAGTACTTC
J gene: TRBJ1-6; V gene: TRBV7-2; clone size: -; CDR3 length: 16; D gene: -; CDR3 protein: CASSLLGSTGNSPLHF; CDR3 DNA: TGTGCCAGCAGCTTACTCGGAAGCACGGGAAATTCACCCCTCCACTTT
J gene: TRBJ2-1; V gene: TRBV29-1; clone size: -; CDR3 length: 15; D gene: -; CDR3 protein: CSVEEAFGGHNEQFF; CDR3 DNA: TGCAGCGTTGAAGAGGCATTCGGCGGCCACAATGAGCAGTTCTTC
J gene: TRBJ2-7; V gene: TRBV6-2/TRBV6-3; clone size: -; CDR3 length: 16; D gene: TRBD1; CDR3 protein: CASSYSRTGILGEQYF; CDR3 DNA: TGTGCCAGCAGTTACTCGAGGACAGGCATCCTAGGCGAGCAGTACTTC
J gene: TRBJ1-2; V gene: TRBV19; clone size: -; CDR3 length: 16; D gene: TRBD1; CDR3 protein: CASSPYGTGVGYGYTF; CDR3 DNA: TGTGCCAGTAGCCCCTACGGGACAGGGGTTGGGTATGGCTACACCTTC
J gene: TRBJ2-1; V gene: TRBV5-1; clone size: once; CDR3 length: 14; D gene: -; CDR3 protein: CASMLGASYNEQFF; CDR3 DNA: TGCGCCAGTATGCTTGGGGCTAGCTACAATGAGCAGTTCTTC
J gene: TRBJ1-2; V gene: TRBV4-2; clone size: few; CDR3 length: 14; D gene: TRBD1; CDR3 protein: CASSQRGQGNGYTF; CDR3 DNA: TGTGCCAGCAGCCAAAGAGGACAGGGAAATGGCTACACCTTC
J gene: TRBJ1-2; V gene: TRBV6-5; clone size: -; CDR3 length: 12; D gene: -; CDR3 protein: CASGRSNYGYTF; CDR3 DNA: TGTGCCAGCGGTAGGAGTAACTATGGCTACACCTTC
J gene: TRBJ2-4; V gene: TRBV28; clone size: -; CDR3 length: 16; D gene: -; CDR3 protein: CASNDRDPVAKNIQYF; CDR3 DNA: TGTGCCAGCAACGACAGAGACCCTGTAGCCAAAAACATTCAGTACTTC
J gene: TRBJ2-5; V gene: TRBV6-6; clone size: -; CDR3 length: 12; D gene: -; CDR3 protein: CASSYSAETQYF; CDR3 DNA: TGTGCCAGCAGTTACTCGGCAGAGACCCAGTACTTC
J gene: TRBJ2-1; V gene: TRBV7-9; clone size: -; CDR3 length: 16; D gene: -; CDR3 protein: CASSLVSLPSYNEQFF; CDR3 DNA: TGTGCCAGCAGCTTAGTCTCTCTACCGTCCTACAATGAGCAGTTCTTC
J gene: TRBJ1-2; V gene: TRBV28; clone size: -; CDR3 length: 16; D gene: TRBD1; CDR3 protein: CASTLRGGQGANGYTF; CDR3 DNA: TGTGCCAGCACCCTCCGAGGGGGACAGGGGGCGAATGGCTACACCTTC
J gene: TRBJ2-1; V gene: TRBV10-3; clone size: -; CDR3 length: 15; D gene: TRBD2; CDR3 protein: CAISPTSTKYHEQFF; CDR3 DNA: TGTGCCATCAGCCCGACTAGCACTAAGTACCATGAGCAGTTCTTC
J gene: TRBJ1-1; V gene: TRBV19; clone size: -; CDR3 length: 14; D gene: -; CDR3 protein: CASSMVTRPTEAFF; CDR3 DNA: TGTGCCAGTAGTATGGTGACACGTCCCACTGAAGCTTTCTTT
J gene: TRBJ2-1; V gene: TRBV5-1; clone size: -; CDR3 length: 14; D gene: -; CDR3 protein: CASSLISYYNEQFF; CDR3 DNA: TGCGCCAGCAGCTTGATCAGTTACTACAATGAGCAGTTCTTC
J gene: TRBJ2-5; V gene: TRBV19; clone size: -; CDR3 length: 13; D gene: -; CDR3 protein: CASSSTEQETQYF; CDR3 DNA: TGTGCCAGTAGTAGTACAGAACAAGAGACCCAGTACTTC
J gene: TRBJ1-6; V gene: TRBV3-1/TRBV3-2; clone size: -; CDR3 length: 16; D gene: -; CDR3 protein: CASSPRAGLNNSPLHF; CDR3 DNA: TGTGCCAGCAGCCCTCGGGCGGGACTAAATAATTCACCCCTCCACTTT
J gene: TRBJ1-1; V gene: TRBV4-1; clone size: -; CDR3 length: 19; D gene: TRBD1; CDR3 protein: CASSPRDTGTGLYGTEAFF; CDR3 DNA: TGCGCCAGCAGCCCCCGAGATACCGGGACAGGGCTCTATGGCACTGAAGCTTTCTTT
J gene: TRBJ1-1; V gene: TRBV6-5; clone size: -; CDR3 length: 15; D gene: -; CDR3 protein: CASSYEGGTNTEAFF; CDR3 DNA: TGTGCCAGCAGTTACGAAGGGGGTACGAACACTGAAGCTTTCTTT
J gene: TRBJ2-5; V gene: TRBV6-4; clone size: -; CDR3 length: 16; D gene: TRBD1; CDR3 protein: CARSSGGAALQETQYF; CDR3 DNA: TGTGCCAGATCATCAGGGGGCGCGGCCCTCCAAGAGACCCAGTACTTC
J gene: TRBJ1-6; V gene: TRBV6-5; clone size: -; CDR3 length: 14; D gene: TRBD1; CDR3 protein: CASIRGDYNSPLHF; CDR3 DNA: TGTGCCAGCATCAGGGGGGACTATAATTCACCCCTCCACTTT
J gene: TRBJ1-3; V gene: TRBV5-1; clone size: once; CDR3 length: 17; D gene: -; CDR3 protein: CASSTGQRWQNGNTIYF; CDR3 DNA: TGCGCCAGCAGCACCGGACAGCGATGGCAAAATGGAAACACCATATATTTT
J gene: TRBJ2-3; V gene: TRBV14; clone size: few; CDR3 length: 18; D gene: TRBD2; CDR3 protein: CASSRRLAGGSSTDTQYF; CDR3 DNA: TGTGCCAGCAGCCGTCGACTAGCGGGAGGCTCTAGCACAGATACGCAGTATTTT
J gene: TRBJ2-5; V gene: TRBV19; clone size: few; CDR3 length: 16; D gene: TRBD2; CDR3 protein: CASSQRQVLAGETQYF; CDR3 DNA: TGTGCCAGTAGTCAACGACAGGTACTAGCGGGAGAGACCCAGTACTTC
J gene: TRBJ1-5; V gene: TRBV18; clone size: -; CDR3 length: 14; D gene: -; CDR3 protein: CASSPWETNQPQHF; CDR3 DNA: TGTGCCAGCTCACCGTGGGAGACCAATCAGCCCCAGCATTTT
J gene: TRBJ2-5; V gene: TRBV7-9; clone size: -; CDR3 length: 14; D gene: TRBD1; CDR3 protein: CASSTPGGGETQYF; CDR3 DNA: TGTGCCAGCAGCACCCCAGGGGGTGGCGAGACCCAGTACTTC
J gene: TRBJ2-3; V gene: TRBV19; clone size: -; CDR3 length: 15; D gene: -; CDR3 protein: CASSDAGRSTDTQYF; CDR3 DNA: TGTGCCAGTAGTGACGCGGGAAGAAGCACAGATACGCAGTATTTT
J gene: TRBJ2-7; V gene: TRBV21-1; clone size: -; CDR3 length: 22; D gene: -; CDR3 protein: CASSKQSPNSTGGNRGSYEQYF; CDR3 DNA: TGTGCCAGCAGCAAACAAAGCCCAAACTCAACCGGTGGGAACAGGGGCTCCTACGAGCAGTACTTC
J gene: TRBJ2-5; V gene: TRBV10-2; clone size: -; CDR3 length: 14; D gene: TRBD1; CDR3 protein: CASTRQGEMETQYF; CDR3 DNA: TGCGCCAGCACTCGACAGGGGGAAATGGAGACCCAGTACTTC
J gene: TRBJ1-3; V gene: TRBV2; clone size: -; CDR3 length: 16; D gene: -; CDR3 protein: CASSDPGHHSGNTIYF; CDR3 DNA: TGTGCCAGCAGTGATCCGGGACACCACTCTGGAAACACCATATATTTT
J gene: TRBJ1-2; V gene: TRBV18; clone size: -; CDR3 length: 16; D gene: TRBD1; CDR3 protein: CASSLVTGTGEYGYTF; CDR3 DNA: TGTGCCAGCTCACTTGTAACCGGGACAGGGGAATATGGCTACACCTTC
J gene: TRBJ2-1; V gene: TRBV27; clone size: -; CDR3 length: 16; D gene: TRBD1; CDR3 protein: CASSFSTGDSYNEQFF; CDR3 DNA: TGTGCCAGCAGTTTCTCGACAGGGGATTCCTACAATGAGCAGTTCTTC